This TCR beta chain comes out of a study of blood T cell repertoires in COVID-19. Study-level information: Samples came from the United States, Italy and Spain, spanning acute and convalescent COVID-19.

Germline trimming cut 3 bases from V and 6 bases from J; bases unmatched to any gene: 14. Looked up from germline, CDR1 is ENHRY and CDR2 is SYGVKD. The CDR3 spans 16 residues. TCRdb keeps only in-frame clones here, not all; method: immunoSEQ multiplex PCR. The profile shows fewer than 250,000 clones, about 83% of them singletons. The chain recombines TRBV10-3 with TRBJ2-7; TRBD1 agrees at 7 bases. The receptor was isolated from a human donor in a cohort sampled during active COVID-19. The sequenced sample consisted of peripheral blood. The CDR3 DNA follows: TGTGCCATCAGTGAAAAACCTTGGGAGTCAGGGGGCGAGCAGTACTTC. It specifies CAISEKPWESGGEQYF.